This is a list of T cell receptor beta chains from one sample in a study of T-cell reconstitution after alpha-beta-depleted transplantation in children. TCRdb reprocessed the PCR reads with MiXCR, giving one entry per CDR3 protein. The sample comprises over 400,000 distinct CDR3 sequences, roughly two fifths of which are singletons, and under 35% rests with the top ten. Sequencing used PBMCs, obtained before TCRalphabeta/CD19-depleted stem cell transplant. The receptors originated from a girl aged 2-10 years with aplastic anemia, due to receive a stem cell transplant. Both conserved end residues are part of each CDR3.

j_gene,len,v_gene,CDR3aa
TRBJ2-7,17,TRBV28,CASSLTSDRPASYEQYF
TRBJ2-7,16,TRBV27,CASSLTSGRASYEQYF
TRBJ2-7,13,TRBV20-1,CSAGNRVGDEQYF
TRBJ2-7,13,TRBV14,CASSQDTEYEQYF
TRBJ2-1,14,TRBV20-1,CSARMTKLNNEQFF
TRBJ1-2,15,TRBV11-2,CASSPDRGGNYGYTF
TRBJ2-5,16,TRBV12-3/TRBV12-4,CASSSWGQGGKETQYF
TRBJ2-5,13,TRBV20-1,CSAIGAKRETQYF
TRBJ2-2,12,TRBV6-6,CAAGGWTGELFF
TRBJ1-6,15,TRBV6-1,CASRRTGLYNSPLHF
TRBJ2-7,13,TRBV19,CAMGRQGVNEQYF
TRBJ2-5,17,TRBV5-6,CASSFSGRATLQETQYF
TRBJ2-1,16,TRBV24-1,CATSEGGQGAYNEQFF
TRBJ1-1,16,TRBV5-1,CASSPGGVGMNTEAFF
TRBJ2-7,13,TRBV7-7,CASSSRLGYEQYF
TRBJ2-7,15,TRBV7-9,CASSSPATGTYEQYF
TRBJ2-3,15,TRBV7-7,CASARTSGSLNTQYF
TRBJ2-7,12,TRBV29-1,CSAGTGVHEQYF
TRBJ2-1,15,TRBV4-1,CASSQGVAGPNEQFF
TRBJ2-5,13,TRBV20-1,CSARTGVKETQYF
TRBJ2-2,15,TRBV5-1,CASSWWRDRAGELFF
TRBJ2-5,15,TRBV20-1,CSATSGEGHEETQYF
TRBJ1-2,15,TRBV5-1,CASSPREGANYGYTF
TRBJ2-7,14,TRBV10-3,CAISAVAVPSEQYF
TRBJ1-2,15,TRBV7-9,CASSLADRGFNGYTF
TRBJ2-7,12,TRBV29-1,CSVEQGLYEQYF
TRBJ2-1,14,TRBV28,CASSLLGQGNEQFF
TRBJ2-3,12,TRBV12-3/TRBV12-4,CASSLSGDTQYF
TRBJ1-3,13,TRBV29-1,CSVFSQGGNTIYF
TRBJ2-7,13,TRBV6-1,CASSGGAAEEQYF
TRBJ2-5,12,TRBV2,CASNRRPGTQYF
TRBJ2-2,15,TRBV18,CASSPLQDTRGELFF
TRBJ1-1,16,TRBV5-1,CASSLAPQGQHTEAFF
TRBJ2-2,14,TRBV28,CASRGAANTGELFF
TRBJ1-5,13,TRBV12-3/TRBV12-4,CASSYHRGQPQHF
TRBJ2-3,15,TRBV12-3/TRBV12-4,CASSFVGGPPDTQYF
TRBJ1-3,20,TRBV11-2,CASSLRPGTGVSLSGNTIYF
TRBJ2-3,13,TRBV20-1,CSATPRAPDTQYF
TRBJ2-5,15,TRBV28,CASSLASGGEETQYF
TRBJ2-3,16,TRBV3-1,CASSQLAGTSTDTQYF
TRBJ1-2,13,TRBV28,CASIFPANYGYTF
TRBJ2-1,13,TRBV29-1,CSVRSGRANEQFF
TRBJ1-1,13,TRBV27,CASRGLGDTEAFF
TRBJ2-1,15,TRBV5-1,CASSLALPGEWEQFF
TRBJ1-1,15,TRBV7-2,CASSFHSGGGTEAFF
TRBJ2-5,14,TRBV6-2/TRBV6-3,CASSGTGILETQYF
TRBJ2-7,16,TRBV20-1,CSAEDSSGRSSYEQYF
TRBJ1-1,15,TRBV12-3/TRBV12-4,CASSQTGQGDTEAFF
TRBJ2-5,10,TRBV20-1,CCGVGETQYF
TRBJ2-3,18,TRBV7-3,CASSLTGTSGGHTDTQYF
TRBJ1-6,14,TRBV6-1,CASSRVPINSPLHF
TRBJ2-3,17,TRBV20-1,CSALGLAGATSTDTQYF
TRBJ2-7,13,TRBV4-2,CASGSRHPFEQYF
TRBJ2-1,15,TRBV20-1,CSARDPSGRSDEQFF